This record concerns one T cell receptor (beta chain) sequence. The use of genomic DNA as template underpinned the TCR beta VDJ and CDR3 profiling. From the reads, TCRdb called clonotypes with MiXCR, one entry per CDR3 protein. The sample includes about 190,000 distinct CDR3 sequences, 64% of them seen just once. From germline, CDR1 is SEHNR and CDR2 FQNEAQ (reference sequence). V was trimmed by 5 bases and J by 3 bases, leaving 6 bases between them. The CDR3 spans 12 residues. These data belong to a study of CD8+CD57+ T cells in acquired aplastic anemia. The chain couples TRBV7-9 to TRBJ2-3; D gene uncertain. The sequence derives from a human donor with severe aplastic anemia or a healthy control (not recorded which). The source material was sorted CD4+, CD8+, or CD8+CD57+ T cells (not recorded which) from PBMCs. CDR3 region: CASSPETDTQYF. The CDR3 DNA follows: TGTGCCAGCAGCCCAGAAACAGATACGCAGTATTTT.